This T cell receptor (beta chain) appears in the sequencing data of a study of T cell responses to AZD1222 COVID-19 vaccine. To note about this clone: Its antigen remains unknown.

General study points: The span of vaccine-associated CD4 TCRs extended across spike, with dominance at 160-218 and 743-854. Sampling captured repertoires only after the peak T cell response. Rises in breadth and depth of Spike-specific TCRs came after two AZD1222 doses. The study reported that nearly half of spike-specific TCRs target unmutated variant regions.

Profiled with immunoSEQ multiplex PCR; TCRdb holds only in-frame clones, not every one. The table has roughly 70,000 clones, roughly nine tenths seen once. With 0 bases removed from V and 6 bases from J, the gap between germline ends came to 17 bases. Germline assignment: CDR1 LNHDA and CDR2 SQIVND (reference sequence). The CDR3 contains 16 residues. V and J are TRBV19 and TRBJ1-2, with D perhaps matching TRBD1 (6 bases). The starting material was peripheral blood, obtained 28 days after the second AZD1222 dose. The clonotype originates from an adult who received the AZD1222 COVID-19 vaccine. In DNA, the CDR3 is TGTGCCAGTAGTATAGACCCGGGACAAGGACGGGATGGCTACACCTTC. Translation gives CASSIDPGQGRDGYTF.